The entry below gives a single T cell receptor beta chain sequence along with its context. The sample belongs to a study of cytomegalovirus exposure and HLA in healthy donors. Turning to the study itself: Both the approximately 120 validation repertoires and the 600 to 700 first-cohort repertoires used the same platform, as reported by a later analysis.

Sequenced by immunoSEQ multiplex PCR; TCRdb stores in-frame clones only, minus some. The table lists tens of thousands of clones, approximately 96% of them singletons. The donors belonged to the roughly 130-subject validation cohort, separate from the approximately 670-subject first cohort. The TCR sequence derives from a man younger than 35 in good health and CMV-seropositive. Material for sequencing was PBMCs.

CDR3 loop: CASSLVGPATGELFF. As DNA, the CDR3 is TGCGCCAGCAGCTTGGTGGGCCCGGCCACCGGGGAGCTGTTTTTT. The chain is built from TRBV5-1 and TRBJ2-2; D gene ambiguous. Per the germline V gene, CDR1 is SGHRS and CDR2 is YFSETQ. Between the trimmed V and J ends, which lost 0 bases and 4 bases, there was a span of 10 bases. The CDR3 spans 15 residues.